The 10 T cell receptor beta chains below were found in one sample sequenced in a study of OX40 agonist ivuxolimab in advanced cancers. Sequenced by immunoSEQ multiplex PCR; TCRdb stores in-frame clones only, minus some. The sample shows 60,000 to 70,000 clones, around 90% of them seen only once. The sample here was CD4+ or CD8+ T cells sorted from blood, taken in a trial of the OX40 agonist ivuxolimab. All receptors come from an adult with an advanced solid tumor such as melanoma, head and neck, liver or kidney cancer.

The chain couples TRBV7-2 to TRBJ2-7, with 10 bases matching TRBD1. There are 15 residues in the CDR3. Per the germline V gene, CDR1 is SGHTA and CDR2 is FQGNSA. The V segment lost 1 base and the J segment 2 bases; nucleotides outside the gene matches: 2. The CDR3: CASSLGGQGTYEQYF. The CDR3 DNA reads as TGTGCCAGCAGCTTAGGGGGACAGGGGACCTACGAGCAGTACTTC.

The chain combines TRBV30 with TRBJ1-3; D gene unclear. This CDR3 has 11 amino acids. Trimming took 4 bases from V and 4 from J, leaving 5 bases between them. The V gene's germline CDR1 is GTSNPN and CDR2 SVGIG (reference sequence). DNA of the CDR3: TGTGCCTGGAAAACGGGAAACACCATATATTTT. It codes for CAWKTGNTIYF. Full variable domain (missing parts from reference TRBV30 and TRBJ1-3): SQTIHQWPATLVQPVGSPLSLECTVEGTSNPNLYWYRQAAGRGLQLLFYSVGIGQISSEVPQNLSASRPQDRQFILSSKKLLLSDSGFYLCAWKTGNTIYFGEGSWLTVV.

The chain is built from TRBV7-3 and TRBJ1-5; no definite D call. Trimming took off 2 bases at V and 3 bases at J, with 5 bases between the two ends. Germline V gene lookup returns CDR1 SGHTA and CDR2 FQGTGA. The CDR3 sequence is 13 residues long. CDR3 in amino acids: CASSLFNNQPQHF. For the CDR3, the DNA is TGTGCCAGCAGCTTATTTAACAATCAGCCCCAGCATTTT.

V is TRBV28 and J is TRBJ1-5, with D tentatively TRBD1 (6 bases). The V gene's germline CDR1 is MDHEN and CDR2 SYDVKM. This CDR3 is 15 amino acids long. Trimming took 5 bases from V and 0 from J, leaving 11 bases between them. The CDR3 coding sequence is TGTGCCAGCAGTCCTACAGGGAGTAGCAATCAGCCCCAGCATTTT. Translating it yields CASSPTGSSNQPQHF.

The CDR3 loop reads CASSLIPQSSYNSPLHF. The CDR3 bases are TGTGCCAGCAGCTTAATACCACAGAGCTCCTATAATTCACCCCTCCACTTT. The chain combines TRBV7-2 with TRBJ1-6; no reliable D call. Trimming left V 2 bases short and J 0 bases short, with 11 bases between. This CDR3 spans 17 amino acids. CDR1 and CDR2 (germline): SGHTA, FQGNSA. The full variable domain, completed using reference TRBV7-2 and TRBJ1-6, is GAGVSQSPSNKVTEKGKDVELRCDPISGHTALYWYRQSLGQGLEFLIYFQGNSAPDKSGLPSDRFSAERTGGSVSTLTIQRTQQEDSAVYLCASSLIPQSSYNSPLHFGNGTRLTVT.

The CDR3, as DNA: TGTGCCAGCAGGGAACAGCTTAATGAAAAACTGTTTTTT. It encodes CASREQLNEKLFF. V and J are TRBV2 and TRBJ1-4, with unresolved D. The V gene lost 6 bases and the J gene lost 4 bases, with 9 bases spanning the gap. In germline, CDR1 is SNHLY, CDR2 FYNNEI. The CDR3 runs 13 residues.

This rearrangement joins TRBV28 to TRBJ2-7, with TRBD1 as a possible D gene (5 bases). V was clipped by 2 bases and J by 0 bases, with 11 bases between them. This CDR3 has 15 residues. Germline-derived CDR1 and CDR2 are MDHEN and SYDVKM. The CDR3 sequence is CASSLQGSISYEQYF. In DNA, the CDR3 is TGTGCCAGCAGTTTACAGGGTTCCATCTCCTACGAGCAGTACTTC.

The CDR3 sequence is CASSQDPSGGALQFF. The CDR3 nucleotides read TGCGCCAGCAGCCAAGACCCTAGCGGGGGGGCCTTGCAGTTCTTC. The chain recombines TRBV4-1 with TRBJ2-1, with TRBD2 identical over 12 bases. The CDR3 runs 15 residues. CDR1 and CDR2 from the germline V gene are MGHRA and YSYEKL. Germline trimming cut 0 bases from V and 12 bases from J; bases unmatched to any gene: 6.

The rearrangement joins TRBV28 to TRBJ1-2; 9 nucleotides match TRBD1. This CDR3 is 16 amino acids long. V was clipped by 5 bases and J by 6 bases; unmatched bases: 13. The V gene's germline CDR1 is MDHEN and CDR2 SYDVKM. This CDR3 is CASSGLRDREGDGYTF. The CDR3 DNA is TGTGCCAGCAGTGGCCTCCGGGACAGGGAAGGGGATGGCTACACCTTC.

The chain has TRBV11-1 and TRBJ2-7, with D maybe TRBD1 (5 bases). Per germline, CDR1 SGHAT and CDR2 FQDESV (reference sequence). CDR3 size: 14 residues. Trimming took off 2 bases at V and 2 bases at J, with 10 bases between the two ends. The CDR3 here is CASSLRGRAYEQYF. Written as DNA, the CDR3 is TGTGCCAGCAGCTTAAGGGGCAGGGCCTACGAGCAGTACTTC.